The 32 T cell receptor beta chains below come from one sample, sequenced in a study of cytomegalovirus exposure and HLA in healthy donors. Vbeta (60) and Jbeta (13) primers were used in the PCR. Some clones are missing from TCRdb's copy, which holds only in-frame ones; the method was immunoSEQ multiplex PCR. The table lists some 170,000 clones, over 70% of them singletons, with 3.7% in the top ten. The sample was PBMCs. The receptors originated from a woman aged 60-75 years in good health and CMV-seropositive.

The chain employs TRBV6-5 and TRBJ1-2, with 8 bases fitting TRBD1. The CDR3 totals 15 residues. The germline V gene encodes CDR1 MNHEY and CDR2 SVGAGI. Unmatched junction bases numbered 7, after V lost 5 bases and J lost 2 bases. CDR3 sequence reads: CASSSPDRGNYGYTF. In DNA form, the CDR3 reads TGTGCCAGCAGTAGCCCTGACAGGGGAAACTATGGCTACACCTTC.

V usage is TRBV5-4 and J usage is TRBJ2-7, with D tentatively TRBD1 (5 bases). Germline CDR1 reads SGHNT; CDR2 reads YYREEE (reference sequence). Deletions cut 0 bases from V and 3 bases from J, with 13 bases between. This CDR3 has 15 amino acids. CDR3 region: CASSLEGSRYYEQYF. The CDR3 nucleotides are TGTGCCAGCAGCTTGGAGGGGTCCAGGTACTACGAGCAGTACTTC.

This chain links TRBV5-6 with TRBJ2-7, with D maybe TRBD1 (6 bases). V lost 9 bases, J lost 3 bases, and 16 bases lay in between. Germline V lookup: CDR1 SGHDT, CDR2 YYEEEE. CDR3 length equals 13 residues. This chain's CDR3 is CATQRWTVYEQYF. As DNA, the CDR3 is TGTGCCACCCAAAGATGGACAGTCTACGAGCAGTACTTC.

This rearrangement joins TRBV27 to TRBJ2-7; TRBD1 aligns across 8 bases. Germline trimming cut 7 bases from V and 2 bases from J; bases unmatched to any gene: 10. CDR1 is MNHEY, CDR2 SMNVEV, per germline (reference sequence). The CDR3 is 15 residues long. Here the CDR3 DNA reads TGTGCCAGCATAAAAACCGGGACAGGCCCCTACGAGCAGTACTTC. This translates into CASIKTGTGPYEQYF.

J is TRBJ2-1 and V is TRBV10-3; possible D gene TRBD2, 6 bases. Trimming took 11 bases from V and 5 from J, leaving 22 bases between them. CDR3 length: 15 residues. The germline CDR1 and CDR2 sequences are ENHRY and SYGVKD. The chain's CDR3 is CASRGWGPGDNEQFF. Here the CDR3 DNA reads TGTGCCTCCCGGGGGTGGGGTCCTGGGGACAATGAGCAGTTCTTC.

In regard to this clone: At one end, the junction sequence differs from germline, possibly due to a read error. The rearrangement links TRBV7-2 to TRBJ2-6; D possibly corresponds to TRBD1 (5 bases). The CDR3 is 17 residues long. Germline-derived CDR1 and CDR2 are SGHTA and FQGNSA. CDR3 sequence (DNA): TGTGCCAGCAGCTTATTGGGTTTCAGGTCTGGGGCCAACGGCCTGACTTTC. The encoded protein is CASSLLGFRSGANGLTF.

The chain joins TRBV5-1 to TRBJ2-6, with a tentative D call TRBD1 (6 bases). With 2 bases removed from V and 2 bases from J, the gap between germline ends came to 14 bases. Germline V gene data show CDR1 as SGHRS and CDR2 as YFSETQ. CDR3 size: 17 residues. CDR3 sequence (DNA): TGCGCCAGCAGCTTTGCAGGGGTTTTGGCTGGGGCCAACGTCCTGACTTTC. This codes for CASSFAGVLAGANVLTF. The full variable domain, completed using reference TRBV5-1 and TRBJ2-6, is KAGVTQTPRYLIKTRGQQVTLSCSPISGHRSVSWYQQTPGQGLQFLFEYFSETQRNKGNFPGRFSGRQFSNSRSEMNVSTLELGDSALYLCASSFAGVLAGANVLTFGAGSRLTVL.

The rearrangement joins TRBV5-1 to TRBJ2-7, with TRBD1 as a possible D gene (6 bases). Per the germline V gene, CDR1 is SGHRS and CDR2 is YFSETQ. V lost 2 bases and J 1 base, leaving 13 bases between the germline ends. This CDR3 comprises 15 residues. The CDR3 sequence is CASSFRGRGSYEQYF. CDR3 coding DNA: TGCGCCAGCAGCTTCCGGGGCAGGGGTTCCTACGAGCAGTACTTC.

This rearrangement joins TRBV5-4 to TRBJ2-3; D is uncertain. Germline values: CDR1 SGHNT, CDR2 YYREEE (reference sequence). The V end lost 4 bases, the J end lost 0 bases, and 6 bases lay between the germline ends. The CDR3 consists of 13 residues. The CDR3 coding sequence is TGTGCCAGCAGCATGCAGAGCACAGATACGCAGTATTTT. It translates to CASSMQSTDTQYF.

The chain joins TRBV10-3 to TRBJ1-6, with 9 bases aligning to TRBD1. Germline trimming cut 0 bases from V and 10 bases from J; bases unmatched to any gene: 7. CDR1 is ENHRY, CDR2 SYGVKD, per germline. The CDR3 runs to 16 residues. The CDR3 sequence: CAISESAGTGRSPLHF. The CDR3 bases are TGTGCCATCAGTGAGTCTGCCGGGACAGGGAGGTCACCCCTCCACTTT.

The chain joins TRBV6-5 to TRBJ1-1; the match to TRBD1 covers 8 bases. Germline CDR1 MNHEY, CDR2 SVGAGI. CDR3 size: 14 residues. The V gene end was trimmed by 5 bases and the J gene end by 9 bases; junction bases not matched to a gene: 11. The CDR3 region is CASSSGFTGGQAFF. The CDR3 nucleotides read TGTGCCAGCAGTAGCGGATTTACAGGGGGGCAAGCTTTCTTT.

The rearrangement links TRBV28 to TRBJ1-5, with D perhaps TRBD1 (5 bases). The V gene's germline CDR1 is MDHEN and CDR2 SYDVKM. CDR3 size: 15 residues. V was shortened by 5 bases and J by 3 bases, with 14 bases between the two germline ends. In DNA, the CDR3 is TGTGCCAGCAGTCCGCAATCGACAGCCAATCAGCCCCAGCATTTT. Protein sequence: CASSPQSTANQPQHF. Full variable domain (remainder filled in from reference TRBV28 and TRBJ1-5): DVKVTQSSRYLVKRTGEKVFLECVQDMDHENMFWYRQDPGLGLRLIYFSYDVKMKEKGDIPEGYSVSREKKERFSLILESASTNQTSMYLCASSPQSTANQPQHFGDGTRLSIL.

This chain links TRBV11-2 with TRBJ2-5, with TRBD1 as a possible D gene (5 bases). The ends were cut back, 2 bases at V and 5 bases at J, with 9 bases in the middle. The CDR3 sequence is 13 residues long. Per germline, CDR1 SGHAT and CDR2 FQNNGV. The chain's CDR3 is CASSLRGSETQYF. In DNA form, the CDR3 reads TGTGCCAGCAGCTTAAGGGGATCCGAGACCCAGTACTTC.

The rearrangement links TRBV5-5 to TRBJ2-7; 8 positions agree with TRBD2. CDR1 is SGHKS and CDR2 is YYEKEE in the germline V gene (reference sequence). The length of the CDR3 is 12 residues. Trimming at V came to 4 bases and at J to 7 bases, leaving 4 bases not matched to a gene. CDR3 loop: CASSQRGREQYF. The CDR3 DNA follows: TGTGCCAGCAGCCAGCGGGGGAGGGAGCAGTACTTC.

The chain is built from TRBV15 and TRBJ2-7; TRBD2 matches at 14 bases. The DNA end favors TRBJ2-5, so the J call may be wrong. The CDR3 is 18 residues long. CDR1 LNHNV and CDR2 YYDKDF come from the germline V gene (reference sequence). The CDR3 sequence: CATSRDLTSGRAGETQYF. The CDR3 DNA reads as TGTGCCACCAGCAGAGATCTGACTAGCGGGAGGGCGGGGGAGACCCAGTACTTC.

The rearrangement links TRBV30 to TRBJ2-7, with D perhaps TRBD1 (5 bases). The germline V and J ends were trimmed by 5 bases and 4 bases, with 9 bases remaining between them. The CDR3 length is 11 residues. Germline values: CDR1 GTSNPN, CDR2 SVGIG (reference sequence). This CDR3 reads CAWGAQYEQYF. The DNA of the CDR3 is TGTGCCTGGGGGGCTCAGTACGAGCAGTACTTC.

The chain employs TRBV2 and TRBJ2-5; D call uncertain. Trimming took 6 bases from V and 4 from J, leaving 3 bases between them. In germline, CDR1 is SNHLY, CDR2 FYNNEI. This CDR3 has 10 residues. DNA for the CDR3: TGTGCCAGCAGCGGAGAGACCCAGTACTTC. This codes for CASSGETQYF. The full variable domain, rest sourced from reference TRBV2 and TRBJ2-5, is EPEVTQTPSHQVTQMGQEVILRCVPISNHLYFYWYRQILGQKVEFLVSFYNNEISEKSEIFDDQFSVERPDGSNFTLKIRSTKLEDSAMYFCASSGETQYFGPGTRLLVL.

The rearrangement uses TRBV7-8 and TRBJ2-7, with TRBD1 identical over 7 bases. With 0 bases clipped from V and 3 bases from J, the junction kept 5 bases outside the gene matches. Germline values: CDR1 SGHVS, CDR2 FQNEAQ. This CDR3 spans 15 amino acids. The CDR3 reads CASSLARTGVYEQYF. The CDR3 coding sequence is TGTGCCAGCAGCTTAGCGAGGACAGGCGTCTACGAGCAGTACTTC.

This clone was counted between two and nine times. The V gene is TRBV5-1, the J gene TRBJ2-3; weak D call: TRBD2 (5 bases). This CDR3 spans 15 amino acids. Germline-derived CDR1 and CDR2 are SGHRS and YFSETQ. V lost 2 bases to trimming and J lost 2 bases, with 12 bases between them. The CDR3 sequence is CASSLMGDHTDTQYF. CDR3 DNA: TGCGCCAGCAGCTTAATGGGAGACCACACAGATACGCAGTATTTT.

The genes are TRBV5-4 and TRBJ2-2, with a tentative D call TRBD1 (8 bases). Germline CDR1 SGHNT, CDR2 YYREEE (reference sequence). This CDR3 has 15 amino acids. V was shortened by 5 bases and J by 4 bases, with 15 bases between the two germline ends. CDR3 sequence (DNA): TGTGCCAGCAGACAGGGGGGGTACAGCACCGGGGAGCTGTTTTTT. Protein product: CASRQGGYSTGELFF.

This chain connects TRBV7-9 to TRBJ2-4, with D possibly matching TRBD1 (6 bases). This CDR3 is built from 15 residues. V was trimmed by 1 base and J by 3 bases, leaving 10 bases between them. The germline V gene encodes CDR1 SEHNR and CDR2 FQNEAQ (reference sequence). The CDR3 region has the DNA TGTGCCAGCAGCTTAGGTTCAGGGGTCAAAAACATTCAGTACTTC. It codes for CASSLGSGVKNIQYF.

The CDR3 here is CASSLDYTDTQYF. The DNA for the CDR3 is TGTGCCAGCAGTTTAGACTACACAGATACGCAGTATTTT. The chain carries TRBV2 and TRBJ2-3, with D tentatively TRBD2 (5 bases). Germline CDR1 and CDR2: SNHLY and FYNNEI. The CDR3 has 13 residues. The V end lost 5 bases, the J end lost 2 bases, and 8 bases lay between the germline ends. Full variable domain (outside the CDR3, taken from reference TRBV2 and TRBJ2-3): EPEVTQTPSHQVTQMGQEVILRCVPISNHLYFYWYRQILGQKVEFLVSFYNNEISEKSEIFDDQFSVERPDGSNFTLKIRSTKLEDSAMYFCASSLDYTDTQYFGPGTRLTVL.

The chain carries TRBV4-1 and TRBJ2-4; D gene ambiguous. The germline V gene has CDR1 MGHRA and CDR2 YSYEKL. This CDR3 contains 15 residues. Trimming cost V 0 bases and J 2 bases, with 8 bases left between them. CDR3 in DNA: TGCGCCAGCAGCCAAGATGTATCCCCCAAAAACATTCAGTACTTC. This translates into CASSQDVSPKNIQYF.

This rearrangement joins TRBV28 to TRBJ1-2, with 12 bases identical to TRBD1. CDR1 is MDHEN, CDR2 SYDVKM, per germline. The trim removed 6 bases at V and 6 bases at J, leaving 8 bases unmatched. The CDR3 spans 15 residues. DNA for the CDR3: TGTGCCAGCAGCTGGAGGGACAGGGGGCTTAATGGCTACACCTTC. Its translation: CASSWRDRGLNGYTF.

This clone was observed once. The CDR3 region is CASSGTGGAGYTF. Here the CDR3 DNA reads TGTGCCAGCAGTGGGACAGGGGGCGCTGGCTACACCTTC. This rearrangement joins TRBV2 to TRBJ1-2, with TRBD1 identical over 11 bases. Germline CDR1 reads SNHLY; CDR2 reads FYNNEI. The V and J ends lost 4 bases and 7 bases, in that order; junction bases with no gene match: 2. The CDR3 has 13 residues.

This clone was seen a handful of times. This chain links TRBV15 with TRBJ1-4; D gene unclear. Germline V gene data show CDR1 as LNHNV and CDR2 as YYDKDF (reference sequence). The CDR3 totals 16 residues. V lost 0 bases and J 5 bases, leaving 13 bases between the germline ends. In DNA, the CDR3 is TGTGCCACCAGCAGAGATCTACAGACCAACAATGAAAAACTGTTTTTT. Translation: CATSRDLQTNNEKLFF.

The chain carries TRBV7-8 and TRBJ1-1; TRBD1 might be the D (6 bases). Looked up from germline, CDR1 is SGHVS and CDR2 is FQNEAQ. The CDR3 loop spans 14 amino acids. The ends were cut back, 7 bases at V and 0 bases at J, with 12 bases in the middle. The CDR3 sequence is CASNRGQMNTEAFF. The CDR3 DNA reads TGTGCCAGCAACCGAGGACAGATGAACACTGAAGCTTTCTTT.

This clone was counted a few times. The CDR3 bases are TGCGCCAGCAGCTCAGTCACGGGACTATTGGAGACCCAGTACTTC. This translates into CASSSVTGLLETQYF. The chain recombines TRBV5-1 with TRBJ2-5; 7 nucleotides align to TRBD2. The CDR3 consists of 15 residues. With V trimmed by 3 bases and J by 5 bases, 10 bases remained unmatched. CDR1 is SGHRS and CDR2 is YFSETQ in the germline V gene. Based on the CDR3 plus reference TRBV5-1 and TRBJ2-5, the full variable domain is KAGVTQTPRYLIKTRGQQVTLSCSPISGHRSVSWYQQTPGQGLQFLFEYFSETQRNKGNFPGRFSGRQFSNSRSEMNVSTLELGDSALYLCASSSVTGLLETQYFGPGTRLLVL.

This clone turned up a few times. This rearrangement joins TRBV2 to TRBJ2-1; 9 bases map to TRBD1. Germline CDR1 reads SNHLY; CDR2 reads FYNNEI. V shed 9 bases, J shed 4 bases, and the junction held 13 bases outside the gene matches. The CDR3 consists of 16 residues. In nucleotides, the CDR3 is TGTGCCAGAACCCAAATTCGGGACAGGGTGTACAATGAGCAGTTCTTC. This encodes CARTQIRDRVYNEQFF. Combining the CDR3 with reference TRBV2 and TRBJ2-1 gives the whole variable domain EPEVTQTPSHQVTQMGQEVILRCVPISNHLYFYWYRQILGQKVEFLVSFYNNEISEKSEIFDDQFSVERPDGSNFTLKIRSTKLEDSAMYFCARTQIRDRVYNEQFFGPGTRLTVL.

The chain employs TRBV18 and TRBJ2-4; 11 bases agree with TRBD1. The CDR3 is 14 residues long. V trimming: 6 bases; J trimming: 7 bases; junction bases outside the gene matches: 5. The germline V gene encodes CDR1 KGHSH and CDR2 LQKENI. CDR3 bases: TGTGCCAGCTCGGGACAGGGGGATGAGAACATTCAGTACTTC. Encoded protein: CASSGQGDENIQYF.

This chain joins TRBV1 and TRBJ1-5; the table gives TRBD1 as D, unverified against the DNA. TRBV1 is labeled a pseudogene. The CDR3 consists of 13 residues. The CDR3 spells CTSSLGVSQPQHF. The CDR3 DNA is TGCACCAGCAGCCTAGGGGTCTCACAGCCCCAGCATTTT.

The chain employs TRBV19 and TRBJ2-4, with 7 bases matching TRBD1. Germline V gives CDR1 LNHDA, CDR2 SQIVND (reference sequence). There are 15 residues in the CDR3. The ends lost 8 bases at V and 7 bases at J; junction bases unmatched: 14. CDR3 sequence (DNA): TGTGCCAGTTCCCAAACCAGGGGGTTGGTCAACATTCAGTACTTC. Translated, it gives CASSQTRGLVNIQYF.